Following are 26 T cell receptor beta chains from one sample sequenced in a study of radiation and T cells in renal cell carcinoma (dated by TCRdb to the early 2020s). The receptor library was made with the immunoSEQ multiplex PCR assay. The table comes from immuneACCESS by way of TCRdb, which keeps in-frame sequences with V and J called. Part of the clones is missing from these tables; in studies checked, under half for an unresolved V gene and the rest for unknown reasons. The sample has 50,000 to 70,000 clones on record, 60% to 85% of them singletons. The ten most abundant clones make up around 7% of the sample. The meaning of the sample's time point label: blood 4 weeks post-SBRT, at nephrectomy. Per the publication, the treatment or condition label means: 15 Gy SBRT to primary tumor, nephrectomy 4 weeks later. The specimen was blood, collected from a patient whose treatment included radiotherapy and nephrectomy. These receptors were collected from a man aged 55-75 years with renal cell carcinoma.

This clone was counted a single time. This sequence joins TRBV7-9 and TRBJ1-2; 8 bases agree with TRBD1. V gave up 5 bases and J gave up 1 base; unmatched junction bases: 12. Per the germline V gene, CDR1 is SEHNR and CDR2 is FQNEAQ (reference sequence). The CDR3 is made up of 17 amino acids. The CDR3 is CASSPKGQERNNYGYTF. CDR3 DNA sequence: TGTGCCAGCAGCCCAAAGGGACAGGAACGAAATAACTATGGCTACACCTTC. Using reference TRBV7-9 and TRBJ1-2 for the parts outside the CDR3, the full variable domain is DTGVSQNPRHKITKRGQNVTFRCDPISEHNRLYWYRQTLGQGPEFLTYFQNEAQLEKSRLLSDRFSAERPKGSFSTLEIQRTEQGDSAMYLCASSPKGQERNNYGYTFGSGTRLTVV.

V gene TRBV5-4 combines with J gene TRBJ1-2; no clear D gene. V gave up 4 bases and J gave up 4 bases, with 11 bases separating them. This CDR3 region has 13 residues. CDR1 and CDR2 (germline): SGHNT, YYREEE (reference sequence). CDR3 DNA: TGTGCCAGCAGCCCCGGTCGAGCCTATGGCTACACCTTC. Amino acids: CASSPGRAYGYTF. Full variable domain (remainder filled in from reference TRBV5-4 and TRBJ1-2): ETGVTQSPTHLIKTRGQQVTLRCSSQSGHNTVSWYQQALGQGPQFIFQYYREEENGRGNFPPRFSGLQFPNYSSELNVNALELDDSALYLCASSPGRAYGYTFGSGTRLTVV.

The chain combines TRBV6-5 with TRBJ1-1, with unresolved D. Trimming left V 4 bases short and J 2 bases short, with 17 bases between. The CDR3 contains 16 residues. The germline V gene has CDR1 MNHEY and CDR2 SVGAGI. CDR3 in DNA: TGTGCCAGCAGTTCCTTCGGACGGCATGGTAACACTGAAGCTTTCTTT. Its protein product is CASSSFGRHGNTEAFF.

The rearrangement links TRBV25-1 to TRBJ1-2, with D unclear. The CDR3 sequence is 12 residues long. V lost 7 bases, J lost 4 bases, and 10 bases lay in between. From germline, CDR1 is MGHDK and CDR2 SYGVNS. CDR3 in DNA: TGTGCCAGCACGGACGGATCCTATGGCTACACCTTC. Translation: CASTDGSYGYTF.

The rearrangement uses TRBV10-1 and TRBJ1-2; D is unresolved. V was clipped by 3 bases and J by 8 bases, with 13 bases between them. Germline assignment: CDR1 WNHNN and CDR2 SYGVQD (reference sequence). The CDR3 extends over 13 amino acids. CDR3 loop: CASSDSFLGGYTF. In DNA, the CDR3 is TGCGCCAGCAGTGACTCTTTTCTGGGAGGCTACACCTTC.

V and J are TRBV18 and TRBJ2-3, with TRBD2 identical over 16 bases. Looked up from germline, CDR1 is KGHSH and CDR2 is LQKENI. V shed 3 bases, J shed 6 bases, and the junction held 3 bases outside the gene matches. The CDR3 sequence is 16 residues long. The CDR3 is CASSPPGLAGGDTQYF. The CDR3 nucleotides are TGTGCCAGCTCACCGCCGGGACTAGCGGGGGGGGATACGCAGTATTTT.

V usage is TRBV7-3 and J usage is TRBJ2-5; D is uncertain. V lost 3 bases and J lost 7, with 12 bases in between. The CDR3 covers 13 residues. Per germline, CDR1 SGHTA and CDR2 FQGTGA. The CDR3 DNA follows: TGTGCCAGCAGCTTCGGCGGTATGGGGACCCAGTACTTC. This codes for CASSFGGMGTQYF.

This chain links TRBV11-3 with TRBJ1-1, with D perhaps TRBD1 (5 bases). Deletions cut 2 bases from V and 6 bases from J, with 10 bases between. The CDR3 runs to 13 residues. Germline CDR1 SGHNT, CDR2 YENEEA. The CDR3, as DNA: TGTGCCAGCAGCTTAATACAGGACTCTGAAGCTTTCTTT. Translation: CASSLIQDSEAFF.

This CDR3 reads CASKRIPGSGANVLTF. The DNA of the CDR3 is TGTGCCAGCAAGCGAATCCCCGGCTCTGGGGCCAACGTCCTGACTTTC. The J gene is TRBJ2-6, the V gene TRBV28; D remains ambiguous. From germline, CDR1 is MDHEN and CDR2 SYDVKM. This CDR3 is built from 16 residues. Trimming took off 7 bases at V and 0 bases at J, with 13 bases between the two ends.

The chain employs TRBV9 and TRBJ1-3, with D perhaps TRBD1 (5 bases). Germline lookup yields CDR1 SGDLS and CDR2 YYNGEE. The CDR3 covers 15 residues. V dropped 2 bases and J dropped 4 bases, with 13 bases sitting between them. In DNA form, the CDR3 reads TGTGCCAGCAGCGTCGAAGGGGTACGGGGAAACACCATATATTTT. Protein product: CASSVEGVRGNTIYF.

The chain employs TRBV9 and TRBJ2-3, with 10 nucleotides matching TRBD1. Unmatched junction bases numbered 5, after V lost 2 bases and J lost 5 bases. The germline CDR1 and CDR2 sequences are SGDLS and YYNGEE. The CDR3 spans 15 residues. The CDR3 DNA reads as TGTGCCAGCAGCGTCGGGACAGGGGTTGGAGATACGCAGTATTTT. Translated, it gives CASSVGTGVGDTQYF.

This chain connects TRBV6-5 to TRBJ1-5; no reliable D call. Germline values: CDR1 MNHEY, CDR2 SVGAGI. This CDR3 has 13 residues. V was trimmed by 6 bases and J by 5 bases, leaving 11 bases between them. CDR3 sequence reads: CASSLLAHQPQHF. In nucleotides, the CDR3 is TGTGCCAGCAGCCTGCTGGCCCATCAGCCCCAGCATTTT.

This chain connects TRBV6-5 to TRBJ1-1, with D possibly TRBD1 on 6 matching bases. Germline-derived CDR1 and CDR2 are MNHEY and SVGAGI. This CDR3 is 14 amino acids long. The V and J ends lost 2 bases and 5 bases respectively, with 12 bases between them. The CDR3 loop reads CASSYHRQGTEAFF. DNA of the CDR3: TGTGCCAGCAGTTACCACCGGCAGGGGACTGAAGCTTTCTTT.

This clone was observed a few times. The CDR3 sequence: CATTRDGFSGNTIYF. CDR3 sequence (DNA): TGTGCCACCACCCGGGATGGGTTCTCTGGAAACACCATATATTTT. The genes are TRBV15 and TRBJ1-3; unclear D gene. CDR1 is LNHNV, CDR2 YYDKDF, per germline (reference sequence). Trimming removed 7 bases at V and 0 bases at J, with 13 bases between. The CDR3 is 15 amino acids.

The rearrangement joins TRBV11-2 to TRBJ1-4, with TRBD1 as a possible D gene (5 bases). The CDR3 contains 13 residues. Germline CDR1 and CDR2: SGHAT and FQNNGV. V shed 3 bases and J shed 7 bases, with 9 bases lying between them. The CDR3 DNA sequence: TGTGCCAGCAGCTTCTCGGGGGGTGAAAAACTGTTTTTT. It translates to CASSFSGGEKLFF.

The J gene is TRBJ2-7, the V gene TRBV5-1; TRBD1 is a possible D gene (6 bases). The V and J ends lost 1 base and 6 bases respectively, with 14 bases between them. Per the germline V gene, CDR1 is SGHRS and CDR2 is YFSETQ. CDR3 length: 14 residues. CDR3 in amino acids: CASSLNQGKTEQYF. The CDR3, as DNA: TGCGCCAGCAGCTTGAACCAGGGGAAGACCGAGCAGTACTTC. Together with reference TRBV5-1 and TRBJ2-7, the CDR3 gives the full variable domain: KAGVTQTPRYLIKTRGQQVTLSCSPISGHRSVSWYQQTPGQGLQFLFEYFSETQRNKGNFPGRFSGRQFSNSRSEMNVSTLELGDSALYLCASSLNQGKTEQYFGPGTRLTVT.

In DNA, the CDR3 is TGTGCCAGCAAGACAGGGAGCAATCAGCCCCAGCATTTT. Its translation is CASKTGSNQPQHF. This chain links TRBV6-5 with TRBJ1-5; 7 bases align to TRBD1. After removal of 7 bases from V and 1 base from J, the junction contained 1 base not matched to a gene. The germline gives CDR1 MNHEY, CDR2 SVGAGI. The CDR3 runs to 13 residues.

This rearrangement joins TRBV9 to TRBJ1-3; maybe TRBD1 (6 bases). V lost 2 bases, J lost 0 bases, and 12 bases lay in between. This CDR3 comprises 16 residues. The germline V gene encodes CDR1 SGDLS and CDR2 YYNGEE. For the CDR3, the DNA is TGTGCCAGCAGCGTCTCAGGGGAACTCTCTGGAAACACCATATATTTT. Its protein product is CASSVSGELSGNTIYF.

On this clone itself: The sample holds other DNA sequences that translate to the same CDR3. The gene calls are TRBV11-3 and TRBJ2-3; the D is unclear. The CDR3 is 14 amino acids. Germline CDR1 reads SGHNT; CDR2 reads YENEEA. V shed 1 base and J shed 0 bases, with 5 bases lying between them. CDR3 in DNA: TGTGCCAGCAGCTTAGTGTCTAGCACAGATACGCAGTATTTT. Translation: CASSLVSSTDTQYF.

The chain employs TRBV4-1 and TRBJ2-3; TRBD1 matches 7 bases. Germline-derived CDR1 and CDR2 are MGHRA and YSYEKL. This CDR3 has 16 residues. Trimming cost V 0 bases and J 3 bases; bases outside gene matches: 6. CDR3 sequence reads: CASSQETGETTDTQYF. CDR3 bases: TGCGCCAGCAGCCAAGAAACAGGGGAGACGACAGATACGCAGTATTTT.

This clone has a single count. The chain couples TRBV12-2 to TRBJ2-1; TRBD2, the table's D call, lacks a check against the DNA. TRBV12-2 counts as a pseudogene. The CDR3 totals 19 residues. In DNA form, the CDR3 reads TGTGCAAGTCGCTCCCAAGGGACTAGGGACGAGGGGTTAAACAATGAGCAGTTCTTC. Translated, it gives CASRSQGTRDEGLNNEQFF.

CDR3: CASSTEGGNNSPLHF. In DNA form, the CDR3 reads TGTGCCAGCAGCACCGAGGGGGGGAACAATTCACCCCTCCACTTT. V usage is TRBV7-2 and J usage is TRBJ1-6; tentatively, D is TRBD1 (6 bases). Per germline, CDR1 SGHTA and CDR2 FQGNSA. This CDR3 is built from 15 residues. The germline V and J ends were trimmed by 5 bases and 7 bases, with 15 bases remaining between them.

The chain has TRBV2 and TRBJ2-5; TRBD2 matches 10 bases. The V gene's germline CDR1 is SNHLY and CDR2 FYNNEI. V lost 1 base and J lost 5; bases outside the gene matches: 13. CDR3 size: 18 residues. CDR3 coding DNA: TGTGCCAGCAGTGAAGGGGCCCGGGTAGCGGGGGGTTCTGAGACCCAGTACTTC. It is translated as CASSEGARVAGGSETQYF.

The chain has TRBV5-4 and TRBJ2-1; 8 nucleotides align to TRBD2. Unmatched junction bases numbered 4, after V lost 2 bases and J lost 6 bases. There are 14 residues in the CDR3. The V gene's germline CDR1 is SGHNT and CDR2 YYREEE (reference sequence). This CDR3 reads CASSFGTRGNEQFF. For the CDR3, the DNA is TGTGCCAGCAGCTTCGGGACTAGAGGCAATGAGCAGTTCTTC.

This chain uses TRBV6-5 with TRBJ1-6; perhaps TRBD1 as D (6 bases). Germline loops: CDR1 MNHEY, CDR2 SVGAGI. Trimming pared 5 bases from V and 4 bases from J, leaving 12 bases between. There are 15 residues in the CDR3. For the CDR3, the DNA is TGTGCCAGCAGTACGGGGGGACATTATAATTCACCCCTCCACTTT. Protein: CASSTGGHYNSPLHF.

The rearrangement links TRBV5-1 to TRBJ2-3, with 7 bases lining up with TRBD1. V was clipped by 4 bases and J by 4 bases; unmatched bases: 9. The CDR3 is 15 amino acids. Germline values: CDR1 SGHRS, CDR2 YFSETQ. This CDR3 is CASSPLEGAADTQYF. In DNA form, the CDR3 reads TGCGCCAGCAGCCCTCTTGAGGGGGCAGCAGATACGCAGTATTTT.